This T cell receptor beta chain was identified in a study of cytomegalovirus exposure and HLA in healthy donors (dated by TCRdb to about 2017). Study-wide context: An earlier analysis of roughly 570 of the donors reported under 300 Gb of sequence data and some 110 million unique TCR beta sequences obtained from roughly 170 million T cells. Roughly 300 gigabases of sequencing data and around 80 million unique TCR sequences made up an early release that covered approximately 650 HLA-typed donors. Of the 300 to 450 genotyped donors, approximately 83% fell in the genetic ancestry cluster associated with self-reported Caucasian donors. The aim of the study was to test whether cataloging public T cell receptors could identify signatures of past pathogen exposure. The study used immunosequencing to profile the T cell repertoires of around 600 subjects and linked those repertoires to cytomegalovirus serostatus. In addition to the first cohort of 650 to 800 subjects, a separate validation cohort of approximately 110 different subjects was used. High-throughput TCR immunosequencing, statistical association of individual TCRs with disease status, and machine learning were combined to predict cytomegalovirus infection status. In a later analysis, previously published TCR beta repertoires from 550 to 700 donors were re-analyzed and high-resolution HLA genotyping was added so that TCR occurrence patterns could be studied. In the later analysis, no new phenotypic data were used to find candidate immune exposures; instead, reliance was placed on TCR beta sequences and their occurrence across donors. To decide whether each TCR beta V gene segment behaved as functional or pseudogenic, an earlier analysis of some 540 of the donors relied on high-throughput TCR beta sequencing. Donor age, sex, ethnicity and CMV serostatus were compiled together with the repertoire data. Genome-wide SNP genotypes for about 65% of the roughly 670 donors were used in a later genetic analysis, which treated that subset as a discovery cohort. Every repertoire in the discovery cohort had been generated on one and the same sequencing platform. HLA typing included class I and class II loci at four-digit resolution. The number of donors typed differed by locus, with about 629-630 for A, B, C, DRB1 and DQB1, roughly 520 for DQA1, 600 to 610 for DPA1, and around 460 for DPB1. Five DR-DQ haplotypes were treated as single units for association and clustering because of strong linkage in the cohort. Among 300 to 450 genotyped donors of the cohort, an average of around 240,000 unique TCR beta nucleotide sequences were sequenced per donor, roughly a sixth of them non-productive.

V is shortened by 1 base, J by 4 bases, and the region joining them spans 7 bases. Reading from cysteine to phenylalanine, the CDR3 counts 14 amino acids. Only the CDR3 part of the read is kept: 42 bases, read in frame from the first base. From the germline V gene, CDR1 is SGHVS and CDR2 is FNYEAQ. This clone was seen a handful of times. No cognate antigen has been identified for it. It has no much larger one-base neighbor in the sample; base qualities were not kept. The cohort comprised more than 550 healthy bone marrow donors. At the time of sampling, every cohort member was nominally healthy, though immune exposures that went unrecorded were likely present. The donor tested CMV seropositive, placing the donor among the 289 seropositive members of the cohort. A peripheral blood sample was collected from each donor, and TCR beta sequencing was performed on peripheral blood mononuclear cells. The Qiagen DNeasy Blood Extraction Kit was used to extract genomic DNA from the blood cell samples.

The protocol used for the library was the immunoSEQ multiplex PCR assay. A mixture of 60 forward primers for TCR Vbeta segments and 13 reverse primers for TCR Jbeta segments was used in the multiplex PCR. A multiplex PCR assay on genomic DNA amplified the CDR3 region of rearranged TCR beta genes. On the Illumina HiSeq System, the amplified TCR beta libraries were sequenced as 87-base-pair reads. The paper's processing steps were these. In a later analysis, about 80 million unique TCR beta chains were counted across the 500 to 850 repertoires, and roughly 10 million of these chains were shared by at least two donors. A nearest-neighbor algorithm error-corrected the raw reads and collapsed the reads into unique sequences, merging closely related sequences to remove PCR and sequencing errors. To assign V, D and J gene segments, CDR3 sequences were aligned to IMGT reference sequences. For a sequence to be retained, a match of at least six nucleotides to both a V gene segment and a J gene segment was required. Rearrangements were classified as productive when the CDR3 lacked stop codons and remained in frame with V and J, and all other rearrangements were classified as non-productive. CDR3 was defined according to IMGT convention as the region running from the second conserved V-encoded cysteine to the conserved J-encoded phenylalanine. The earlier analysis of a few hundred of the donors excluded any sequence lacking an unambiguous match to a single V gene segment. In an earlier analysis of roughly 600 of the donors, a V segment was called functional when productive rearrangements were above 56.7%, and segregating when the standard deviation between donors exceeded 5%. A statistical classification framework was built for diagnosing cytomegalovirus status from the catalog of TCR beta chain sequences. In a later analysis, V and J genes were assigned by comparing TCR nucleotide sequences against IMGT/GENE-DB human TR gene sequences. The TCRdist pipeline was used in a later analysis to assign CDR3 sequences and most-parsimonious VDJ recombination scenarios. In a later analysis, each TCR beta chain was defined by its CDR3 amino acid sequence together with its V-gene family, and reads without a unique V-gene family were excluded. To address suspected cross-contamination and a sequencing artifact, a later analysis removed around 600 highly shared, low-generation-probability nucleotide sequences. In a later analysis, a clonal expansion index for each public chain was calculated from normalized within-repertoire ranks of inferred template counts. Generation probabilities in a later analysis came from a VDJ recombination model fitted to out-of-frame rearrangements, and those results were checked against IGoR. In a later analysis, hypergeometric tests were used to score TCR-TCR, TCR-HLA and TCR-CMV co-occurrence, with a repertoire-size bias correction applied to TCR pairs. To estimate false discovery rates, a later analysis permuted the HLA or CMV assignments 20 times. In a later analysis, co-occurring TCRs were grouped using DBSCAN, with TCRdist sequence similarity added in when clustering inside HLA-allele-positive subsets. Co-occurrence clustering excluded repertoires with fewer than 30,000 or more than 120,000 public chains, plus five with anomalous nucleotide sharing. TCRdb mirrors the immuneACCESS table, restricted to in-frame sequences. Some clones are absent from its copies; in checked studies, under half trace to an unresolved V gene, and the reason for the others is unknown. The V and J calls and clone size were taken over from that table, and D and trimming were inferred from the DNA. The sample includes 110,000 or so clones, with roughly 67% observed a single time. Jointly, the top ten make up roughly 8.7% of the sample.

The investigation overall reported the following: In a later analysis, TCR association rates were found to vary across HLA loci, with the most associated TCRs seen for DRB1 alleles and the fewest for HLA-C alleles. HLA typing was unavailable for some donors at each locus, so association tests used only the typed subset. The authors suggested that the approach could potentially be generalized to other disease states and immunological phenotypes. In vitro tests confirmed that a few of the cytomegalovirus-associated TCR beta chains recognize cytomegalovirus antigens. Roughly uniform sequencing depth across donors was assumed in presence/absence analyses, although this assumption may not hold. Linkage disequilibrium might explain the correlated functional status among segregating V segments, but an unknown experimental factor could not be ruled out. Compared with equally common non-associated chains, HLA-associated TCR beta chains in a later analysis were more clonally expanded and had lower generation probabilities. Because counts were too low, about 17 rarely observed V segments, including chromosome 9 orphons, were excluded from the earlier analysis of several hundred of the donors. An association between a missense DCLRE1C variant and V-gene and J-gene trimming of TCR beta chains was found in a later genetic analysis and replicated in an independent cohort. In an earlier analysis of around 600 of the donors, most TCR beta V segments were observed in productive rearrangements about 90% or about 30% of the time, broadly matching IMGT annotations. Assigning TCR associations to individual alleles was difficult when HLA alleles, especially DR and DQ, strongly co-occurred. Several of the top co-occurrence clusters appeared to be linked to parvovirus B19, influenza, CMV and Epstein-Barr virus, according to a later analysis. In this cohort, only TCR beta chains were sequenced, and detectable features were limited by the absence of alpha or paired-chain data. In a later analysis, most CMV-associated TCR beta chains were found to appear HLA-restricted, with HLA associations seemingly driven largely by CMV exposure. In the study, some 180 TCR beta chains were listed as associated with cytomegalovirus. While some public TCRs were present in many individuals, most TCR sequences turned up only very rarely across donors. Cytomegalovirus status was reported to be diagnosed by the classifier with high specificity and sensitivity in both the original and validation cohorts. The sequencing pipeline was judged likely to have produced a cluster of highly shared sequence variants as a technical artifact. Immune exposure information for the cohort was limited to CMV serostatus. The 87-base-pair reads could not distinguish some IMGT-functional V segments, including TRBV6-2 and TRBV6-3, so those segments were excluded. A later analysis associated 16,951 TCR beta sequences with specific HLA alleles at a false discovery rate of 0.05. A further reported finding was that TCR beta sequences accurately predicted the HLA-A and HLA-B alleles for most subjects in the first cohort. In a later genetic analysis, fewer N-insertions in productive TCRs were reported among donors in an Asian-associated ancestry cluster than the 666-donor mean.

Sequencing used PBMCs. The rearranged segments are TRBV7-6 and TRBJ2-2; no D segment can be confidently identified. The sequence was collected from a man aged 18 to 30 in good health and CMV-seropositive. The CDR3 region: CASSLVPGTGELFF. The DNA sequence is given as TGTGCCAGCAGCTTAGTTCCGGGCACCGGGGAGCTGTTTTTT.